The 21 T cell receptor beta chains below were found in one sample sequenced in a study of T cell responses to AZD1222 COVID-19 vaccine. Only in-frame clones appear in the TCRdb table, and some are missing; sequencing was by immunoSEQ multiplex PCR. This sample carries some 180,000 clones, approximately 90% of them seen once, and the ten largest clones take about 3.6%. The sequenced sample was peripheral blood, obtained 28 days after the second dose of the MenACWY control vaccine. The origin of the receptors is an adult who received the MenACWY meningococcal vaccine as a control.

V is TRBV6-5 and J is TRBJ1-2; D gene unclear. CDR3 length equals 13 residues. V lost 6 bases and J lost 7, with 15 bases in between. Germline V CDR1 and CDR2: MNHEY, SVGAGI. CDR3 sequence: CASRGQRLGGYTF. Here the CDR3 DNA reads TGTGCCAGCAGAGGGCAGCGATTGGGTGGCTACACCTTC.

This chain links TRBV30 with TRBJ2-5; no clear D gene. The CDR3 has 15 amino acids. The germline V gene has CDR1 GTSNPN and CDR2 SVGIG (reference sequence). The V end was cut by 2 bases, the J end by 4 bases, with 17 bases between. CDR3 sequence (DNA): TGTGCCTGGAGTCACCCGTTGCGAGGACGAGAGACCCAGTACTTC. It is translated as CAWSHPLRGRETQYF.

This clone has only one observation. The gene calls are TRBV28 and TRBJ2-3; D not resolved. Germline V lookup: CDR1 MDHEN, CDR2 SYDVKM. Trimming left V 7 bases short and J 1 base short, with 24 bases between. CDR3 length: 18 amino acids. CDR3 DNA sequence: TGTGCCAGCAAACATGTCCGGGCGGCTAATCTTCGCACAGATACGCAGTATTTT. Its translation is CASKHVRAANLRTDTQYF.

To note about this clone: A read error may account for a junction end that differs from germline. The genes are TRBV6-5 and TRBJ2-1; D perhaps matches TRBD1 (5 bases). The length of the CDR3 is 14 residues. Germline V gene lookup returns CDR1 MNHEY and CDR2 SVGAGI. The CDR3 region has the DNA TGTGCCGGCTCCCTCAAAAACCAGGGCAGCAGGGCTCTCTTC. Translating gives CAGSLKNQGSRALF.

This clone has only a few counts. The chain combines TRBV24-1 with TRBJ1-2; 8 bases align to TRBD1. The CDR3 has 12 amino acids. From germline, CDR1 is KGHDR and CDR2 SFDVKD. The ends lost 4 bases at V and 6 bases at J; junction bases unmatched: 0. The CDR3 sequence is CATSDRGHGYTF. CDR3 in DNA: TGTGCCACCAGTGACAGGGGGCATGGCTACACCTTC.

This chain links TRBV7-9 with TRBJ2-1; 7 bases are shared with TRBD2. The CDR3 is 16 residues long. With 3 bases clipped from V and 5 bases from J, the junction kept 10 bases outside the gene matches. Germline CDR1 SEHNR, CDR2 FQNEAQ (reference sequence). The CDR3 sequence: CASSFFGGSTNNEQFF. CDR3 DNA sequence: TGTGCCAGCAGCTTTTTCGGGGGGAGCACCAACAATGAGCAGTTCTTC.

The DNA for the CDR3 is TGTGCCAGCAGTTTCCAGGACAGGCCCGGAGGCTACACCTTC. This gives the protein CASSFQDRPGGYTF. The chain carries TRBV27 and TRBJ1-2; TRBD1 aligns across 7 bases. CDR1 is MNHEY and CDR2 is SMNVEV in the germline V gene (reference sequence). V trimming: 3 bases; J trimming: 8 bases; junction bases outside the gene matches: 9. This CDR3 contains 14 residues.

The rearrangement links TRBV10-3 to TRBJ2-7; 10 bases are shared with TRBD1. The CDR3 runs to 14 residues. The germline V gene has CDR1 ENHRY and CDR2 SYGVKD. V shed 6 bases and J 5 bases; nucleotides not matched to a gene: 7. The CDR3 DNA sequence: TGTGCCATCAGGAATCGGGACAGGGGCCACGAGCAGTACTTC. This gives the protein CAIRNRDRGHEQYF.

The rearrangement links TRBV28 to TRBJ1-1; D ambiguous. Trimming removed 3 bases from V and 7 bases from J, with 15 bases in between. Germline values: CDR1 MDHEN, CDR2 SYDVKM. The CDR3 sequence is 14 residues long. CDR3 sequence (DNA): TGTGCCAGCAGTTTTCTGGACCCCGTGGATGAAGCTTTCTTT. This gives the protein CASSFLDPVDEAFF. The full variable domain, completed using reference TRBV28 and TRBJ1-1, is DVKVTQSSRYLVKRTGEKVFLECVQDMDHENMFWYRQDPGLGLRLIYFSYDVKMKEKGDIPEGYSVSREKKERFSLILESASTNQTSMYLCASSFLDPVDEAFFGQGTRLTVV.

The chain joins TRBV3-1 (or the pseudogene TRBV3-2) to TRBJ1-2; D is unresolved. V was trimmed by 5 bases and J by 4 bases, leaving 14 bases between them. Germline CDR1 is LGHDT and CDR2 is YNNKEL (reference sequence). There are 14 residues in the CDR3. CDR3 in amino acids: CASSGDWEFYGYTF. Written as DNA, the CDR3 is TGTGCCAGCAGCGGAGACTGGGAATTCTATGGCTACACCTTC.

The chain uses TRBV27 and TRBJ1-6; maybe TRBD1 (6 bases). Per the germline V gene, CDR1 is MNHEY and CDR2 is SMNVEV (reference sequence). The CDR3 runs to 14 residues. V was pared by 11 bases and J by 5 bases, with 16 bases between. The CDR3 reads CAAGGAANNSPLHF. In nucleotides, the CDR3 is TGTGCCGCTGGGGGGGCGGCTAATAATTCACCCCTCCACTTT.

The chain couples TRBV10-1 to TRBJ2-1; 9 bases align to TRBD2. J lost 7 bases, V lost 3 bases, and 10 bases had no gene match. The CDR3 runs to 16 residues. The germline V gene has CDR1 WNHNN and CDR2 SYGVQD (reference sequence). The CDR3 reads CASSDPSGVIQNEQFF. The CDR3 DNA sequence: TGCGCCAGCAGTGACCCTAGCGGGGTGATTCAAAATGAGCAGTTCTTC.

This clone was seen a handful of times. V gene TRBV6-5 combines with J gene TRBJ1-6; TRBD1 matches 12 bases. Germline lookup yields CDR1 MNHEY and CDR2 SVGAGI. The CDR3 runs 15 residues. The J segment lost 11 bases and the V segment lost 7 bases, leaving 9 bases of the junction unmatched. CDR3 in DNA: TGTGCCAGCACTGCGGGCGGGACAGGGGGCACACCCCTCCACTTT. This sequence encodes CASTAGGTGGTPLHF.

The CDR3 DNA is TGTGCCAGTAGTTGGAGGGGTGTGGACTATGGCTACACCTTC. It codes for CASSWRGVDYGYTF. The chain carries TRBV19 and TRBJ1-2; possible D gene TRBD1, 5 bases. Trimming left V 5 bases short and J 3 bases short, with 13 bases between. The CDR3 runs to 14 residues. Per germline, CDR1 LNHDA and CDR2 SQIVND (reference sequence).

This chain connects TRBV10-3 to TRBJ2-3, with unresolved D. Germline V gives CDR1 ENHRY, CDR2 SYGVKD. CDR3 length: 14 amino acids. The V gene lost 3 bases and the J gene lost 2 bases, with 9 bases spanning the gap. The CDR3 nucleotides are TGTGCCATCAGTGACACCCCGGACACAGATACGCAGTATTTT. Its protein product is CAISDTPDTDTQYF.

The CDR3 loop reads CASSHRRDSLGPTDTQYF. CDR3 DNA sequence: TGTGCCAGCAGTCACCGGAGGGACTCCCTAGGACCAACAGATACGCAGTATTTT. The chain links TRBV2 to TRBJ2-3; D perhaps matches TRBD2 (6 bases). This CDR3 has 18 residues. Germline CDR1 SNHLY, CDR2 FYNNEI. V lost 5 bases to trimming and J lost 3 bases, with 24 bases between them.

The V call is TRBV5-1, the J call TRBJ1-1; possible D gene TRBD1, 6 bases. The V and J ends lost 4 bases and 4 bases respectively, with 11 bases between them. Germline values: CDR1 SGHRS, CDR2 YFSETQ. This CDR3 is 13 amino acids long. CDR3: CASSQGTSTEAFF. As DNA, the CDR3 is TGCGCCAGCAGCCAAGGGACAAGCACTGAAGCTTTCTTT.

As regards this clone: Other DNA sequences in this sample translate to the same CDR3. The rearrangement uses TRBV24-1 and TRBJ1-5; weak D call: TRBD1 (5 bases). Germline loops: CDR1 KGHDR, CDR2 SFDVKD. This CDR3 contains 13 residues. The ends were cut back, 3 bases at V and 7 bases at J, with 9 bases in the middle. The CDR3: CATSDRGGQPQHF. Written as DNA, the CDR3 is TGTGCCACCAGTGATCGGGGGGGACAGCCCCAGCATTTT.

This clone was counted once. V gene TRBV19 combines with J gene TRBJ2-7, with 11 bases lining up with TRBD1. Trimming cost V 0 bases and J 4 bases; bases outside gene matches: 5. Germline values: CDR1 LNHDA, CDR2 SQIVND (reference sequence). The CDR3 is 16 residues long. CDR3 protein: CASSIDLGTGGYEQYF. The DNA of the CDR3 is TGTGCCAGTAGTATAGATCTCGGGACAGGGGGTTACGAGCAGTACTTC.

Only one count was recorded for this clone. The rearrangement joins TRBV19 to TRBJ2-5; TRBD2 matches 12 bases. J was trimmed by 7 bases and V by 10 bases; bases with no gene match: 13. Germline V gives CDR1 LNHDA, CDR2 SQIVND (reference sequence). The CDR3 runs to 15 residues. The CDR3, as DNA: TGTGCCACCCGGACTAGCGGGACCCGAGTAGGGACCCAGTACTTC. It codes for CATRTSGTRVGTQYF.

V gene TRBV6-4 combines with J gene TRBJ2-1; possible D gene TRBD2, 5 bases. CDR3 length: 14 amino acids. Trimming shortened V by 7 bases and J by 0 bases, and 10 bases separated the two germline ends. CDR1 and CDR2 (germline): MRHNA, SNTAGT. CDR3 in amino acids: CASKAEASYNEQFF. The CDR3 nucleotides read TGTGCCAGCAAAGCGGAGGCCTCCTACAATGAGCAGTTCTTC.